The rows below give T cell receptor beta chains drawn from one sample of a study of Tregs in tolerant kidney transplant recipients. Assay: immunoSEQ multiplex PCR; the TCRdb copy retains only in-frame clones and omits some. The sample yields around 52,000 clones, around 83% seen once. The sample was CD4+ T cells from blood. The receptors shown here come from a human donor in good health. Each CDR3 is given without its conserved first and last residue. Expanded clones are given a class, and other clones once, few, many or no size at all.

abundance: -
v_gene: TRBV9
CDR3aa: ASSFDREPYEQY

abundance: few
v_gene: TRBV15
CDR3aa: ATSRGGTGRNEQF

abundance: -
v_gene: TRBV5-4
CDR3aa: ASSLDRGQKDEQY

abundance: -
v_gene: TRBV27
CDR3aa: ASSRIQRADGAEAF

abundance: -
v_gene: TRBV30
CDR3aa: AWSGRGQPQH

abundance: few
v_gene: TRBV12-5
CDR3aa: ASGLGALGQF

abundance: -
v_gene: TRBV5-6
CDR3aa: ASTLLGQAGDEQF

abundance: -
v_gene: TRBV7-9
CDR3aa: ASSTRISGNTIY

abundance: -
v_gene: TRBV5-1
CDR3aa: ASSSQGGNTEAF

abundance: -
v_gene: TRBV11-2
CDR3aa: ASSGTGFSGNTIY

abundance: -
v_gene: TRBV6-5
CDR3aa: ASSVTADTNEKLF

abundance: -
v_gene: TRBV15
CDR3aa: ATRAQNTGELF

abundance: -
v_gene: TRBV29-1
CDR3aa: SAGGRKETQY

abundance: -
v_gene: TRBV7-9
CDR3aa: ASSRGETEAF

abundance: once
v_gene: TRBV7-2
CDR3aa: ASSFRGGPQETQY

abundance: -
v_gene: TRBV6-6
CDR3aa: ASSWRQGSNQPQH

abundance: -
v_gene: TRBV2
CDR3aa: ASSGLGHRGVSNEQF

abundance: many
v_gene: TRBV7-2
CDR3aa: ASSPTSGGLQTQY

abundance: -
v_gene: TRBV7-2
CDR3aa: ASSMDRLQETQY

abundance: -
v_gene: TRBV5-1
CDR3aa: ASSWGQGYHSPLH

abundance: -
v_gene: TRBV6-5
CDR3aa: ASSSTRGYT

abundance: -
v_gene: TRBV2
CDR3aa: ASSVQGQTEAF

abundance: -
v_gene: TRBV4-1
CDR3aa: ASSLGTGAISGNTIY

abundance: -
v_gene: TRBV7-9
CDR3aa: ASSWTNTEAF

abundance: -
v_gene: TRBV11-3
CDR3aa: ASSSSGGKWDNEQF

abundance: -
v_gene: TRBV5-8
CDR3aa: ASSPRTSGGMKTQY

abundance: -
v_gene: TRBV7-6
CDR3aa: ASSLGKGNSPLH

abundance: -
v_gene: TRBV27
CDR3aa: ASSLSGLAGDSYEQY

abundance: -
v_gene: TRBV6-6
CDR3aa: ASIQGRVEAF